This TCR beta chain was captured in a study of tumor-infiltrating lymphocytes in primary liver carcinoma. Study-level background: Tumors, staged T1-T3 N0M0, spanned 4.2 to 10 cm. Study observations and caveats: In tumor-adjacent and tumor-blood pairs, overlap was lower than in tumor region pairs.

Co-extracting RNA and DNA was done with about 20-33 mg of unsorted bulk tissue as input. Chronic HBV infection was present in the patients, who were treatment-naive. A constant-region primer served to make TCR beta cDNA from around 540 ng total RNA. Libraries covering TCR beta were generated through three nested multiplex PCR rounds (using a slightly modified ARM-PCR). One entry per CDR3 protein results from TCRdb running MiXCR on the multiplex PCR reads. The sample includes tens of thousands of distinct CDR3 sequences, around 75% of them seen just once. As concerns this clonotype: Its antigen is unknown.

Sequencing was carried out using tumor-adjacent normal liver tissue. This TCR derives from a woman in her twenties or thirties with primary liver carcinoma and hepatitis B virus infection.

The CDR3 DNA sequence: TGTGCCAGGAGCCCCGGAACTTCAAGGCCCGAGCAGTACTTC. This codes for CARSPGTSRPEQYF. This chain joins TRBV6-5 and TRBJ2-7; D gene unclear. This CDR3 region has 14 residues. Trimming removed 9 bases at V and 6 bases at J, with 21 bases between. Germline V gene data show CDR1 as MNHEY and CDR2 as SVGAGI.